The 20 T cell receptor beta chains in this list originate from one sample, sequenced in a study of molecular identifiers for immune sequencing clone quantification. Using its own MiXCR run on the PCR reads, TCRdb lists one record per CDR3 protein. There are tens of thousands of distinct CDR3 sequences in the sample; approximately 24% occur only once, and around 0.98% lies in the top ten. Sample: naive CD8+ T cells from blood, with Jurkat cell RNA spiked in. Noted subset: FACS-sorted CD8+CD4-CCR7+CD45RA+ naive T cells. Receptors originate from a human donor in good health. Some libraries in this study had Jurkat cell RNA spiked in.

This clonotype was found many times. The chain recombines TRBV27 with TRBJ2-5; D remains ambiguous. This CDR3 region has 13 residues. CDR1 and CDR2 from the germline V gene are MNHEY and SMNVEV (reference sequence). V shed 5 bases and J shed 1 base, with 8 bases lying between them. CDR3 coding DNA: TGTGCCAGCAGTACTCGTCGCCAAGAGACCCAGTACTTC. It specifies CASSTRRQETQYF.

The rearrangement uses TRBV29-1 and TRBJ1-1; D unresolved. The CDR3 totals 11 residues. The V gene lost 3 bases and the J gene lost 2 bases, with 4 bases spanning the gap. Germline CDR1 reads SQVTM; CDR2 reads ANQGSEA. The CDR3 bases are TGCAGCGTTGAGTCTAACACTGAAGCTTTCTTT. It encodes CSVESNTEAFF.

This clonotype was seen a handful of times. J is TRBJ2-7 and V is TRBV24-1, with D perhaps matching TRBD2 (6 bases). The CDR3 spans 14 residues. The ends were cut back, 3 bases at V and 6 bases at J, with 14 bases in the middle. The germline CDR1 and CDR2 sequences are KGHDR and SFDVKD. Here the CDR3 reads CATSDGAGRGEQYF. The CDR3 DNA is TGTGCCACCAGTGATGGGGCGGGACGTGGCGAGCAGTACTTC.

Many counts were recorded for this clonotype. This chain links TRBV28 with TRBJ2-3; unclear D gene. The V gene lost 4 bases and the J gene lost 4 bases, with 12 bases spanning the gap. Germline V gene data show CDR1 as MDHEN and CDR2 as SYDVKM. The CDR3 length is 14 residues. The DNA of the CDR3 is TGTGCCAGCAGTTCAACTGGGGTCCCAGATACGCAGTATTTT. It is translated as CASSSTGVPDTQYF.

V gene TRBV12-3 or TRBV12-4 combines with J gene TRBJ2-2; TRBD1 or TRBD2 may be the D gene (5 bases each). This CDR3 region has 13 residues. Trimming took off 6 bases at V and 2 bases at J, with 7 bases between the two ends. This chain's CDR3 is CASRGPNTGELFF. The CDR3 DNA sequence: TGTGCCAGCAGGGGACCAAACACCGGGGAGCTGTTTTTT.

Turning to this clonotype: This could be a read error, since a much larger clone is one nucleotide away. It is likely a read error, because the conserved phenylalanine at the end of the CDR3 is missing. CDR3 amino acids: CASSATYYEQYL. CDR3 sequence (DNA): TGTGCCAGCAGCGCAACATACTACGAGCAGTACCTC. The V gene is TRBV7-2, the J gene TRBJ2-7; the D is unclear. The CDR3 is 12 residues long. Germline V CDR1 and CDR2: SGHTA, FQGNSA. Trimming removed 5 bases at V and 3 bases at J, with 8 bases between.

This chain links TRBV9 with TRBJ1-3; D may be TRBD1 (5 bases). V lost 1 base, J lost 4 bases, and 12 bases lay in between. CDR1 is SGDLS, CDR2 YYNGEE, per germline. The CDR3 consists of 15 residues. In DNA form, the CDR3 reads TGTGCCAGCAGCGTAAATCCGGGACGGGGAAACACCATATATTTT. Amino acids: CASSVNPGRGNTIYF.

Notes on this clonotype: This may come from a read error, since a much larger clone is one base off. DNA of the CDR3: TGTGCCAGCAGCGGGGGAGCCCCAGATACGCAGTATTTT. Protein: CASSGGAPDTQYF. J is TRBJ2-3 and V is TRBV6-2 or TRBV6-3, with D perhaps TRBD2 (6 bases). The CDR3 extends over 13 amino acids. Trimming took 6 bases from V and 4 from J, leaving 11 bases between them. Germline V CDR1 and CDR2: MNHEY, SVGEGT.

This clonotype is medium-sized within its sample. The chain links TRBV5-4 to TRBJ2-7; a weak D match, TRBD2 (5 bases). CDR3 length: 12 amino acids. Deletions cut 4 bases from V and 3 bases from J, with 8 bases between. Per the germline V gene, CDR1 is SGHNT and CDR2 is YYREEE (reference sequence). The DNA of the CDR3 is TGTGCCAGCAGCGAGGGCGGCTACGAGCAGTACTTC. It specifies CASSEGGYEQYF. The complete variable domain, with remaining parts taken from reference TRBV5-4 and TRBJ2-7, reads ETGVTQSPTHLIKTRGQQVTLRCSSQSGHNTVSWYQQALGQGPQFIFQYYREEENGRGNFPPRFSGLQFPNYSSELNVNALELDDSALYLCASSEGGYEQYFGPGTRLTVT.

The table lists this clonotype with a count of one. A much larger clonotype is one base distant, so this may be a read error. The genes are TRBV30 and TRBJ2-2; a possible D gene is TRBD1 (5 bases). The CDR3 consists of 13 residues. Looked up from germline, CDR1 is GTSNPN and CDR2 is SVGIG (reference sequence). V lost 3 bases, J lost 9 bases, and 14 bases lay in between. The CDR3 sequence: CAWRAWGARELFF. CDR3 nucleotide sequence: TGTGCCTGGAGAGCTTGGGGCGCCAGGGAGCTGTTTTTT.

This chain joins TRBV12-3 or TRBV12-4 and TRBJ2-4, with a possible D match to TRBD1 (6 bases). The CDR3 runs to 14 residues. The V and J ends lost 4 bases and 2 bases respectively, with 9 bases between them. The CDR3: CASSWDTSKNIQYF. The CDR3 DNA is TGTGCCAGCAGTTGGGACACCTCCAAAAACATTCAGTACTTC.

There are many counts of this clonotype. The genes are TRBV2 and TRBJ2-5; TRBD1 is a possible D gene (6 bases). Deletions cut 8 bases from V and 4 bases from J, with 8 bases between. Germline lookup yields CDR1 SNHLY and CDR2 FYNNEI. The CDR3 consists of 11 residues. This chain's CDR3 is CASRDIETQYF. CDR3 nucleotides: TGTGCCAGCCGGGACATAGAGACCCAGTACTTC. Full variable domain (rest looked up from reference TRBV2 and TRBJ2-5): EPEVTQTPSHQVTQMGQEVILRCVPISNHLYFYWYRQILGQKVEFLVSFYNNEISEKSEIFDDQFSVERPDGSNFTLKIRSTKLEDSAMYFCASRDIETQYFGPGTRLLVL.

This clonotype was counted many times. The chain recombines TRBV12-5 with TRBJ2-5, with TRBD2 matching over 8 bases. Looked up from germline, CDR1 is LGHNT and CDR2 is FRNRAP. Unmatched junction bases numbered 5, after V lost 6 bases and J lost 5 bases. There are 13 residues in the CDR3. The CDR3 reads CASGRTSWETQYF. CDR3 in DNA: TGTGCTAGTGGCCGGACTAGCTGGGAGACCCAGTACTTC.

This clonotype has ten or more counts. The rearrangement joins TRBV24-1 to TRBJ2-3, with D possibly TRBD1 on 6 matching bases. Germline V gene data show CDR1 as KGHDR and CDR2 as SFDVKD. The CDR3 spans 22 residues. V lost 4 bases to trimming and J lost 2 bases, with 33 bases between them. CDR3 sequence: CATSELNHLPRGTQTHTDTQYF. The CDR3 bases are TGTGCCACCAGTGAATTAAACCACCTCCCCAGGGGAACACAGACCCACACAGATACGCAGTATTTT.

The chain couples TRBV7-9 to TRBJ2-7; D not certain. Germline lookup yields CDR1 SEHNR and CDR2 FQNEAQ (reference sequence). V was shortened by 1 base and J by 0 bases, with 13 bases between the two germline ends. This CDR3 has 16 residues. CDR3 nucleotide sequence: TGTGCCAGCAGCTTAGTTAGGCTCGCCCTCTCCTACGAGCAGTACTTC. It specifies CASSLVRLALSYEQYF.

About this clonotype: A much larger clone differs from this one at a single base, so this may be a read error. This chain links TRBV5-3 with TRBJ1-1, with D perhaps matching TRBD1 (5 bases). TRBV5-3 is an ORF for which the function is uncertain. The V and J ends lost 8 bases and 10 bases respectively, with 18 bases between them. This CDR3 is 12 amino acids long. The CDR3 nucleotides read TGTGCCAGCAGCCCGGGGGGAGGTGGAGCTTTCTTT. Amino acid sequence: CASSPGGGGAFF.

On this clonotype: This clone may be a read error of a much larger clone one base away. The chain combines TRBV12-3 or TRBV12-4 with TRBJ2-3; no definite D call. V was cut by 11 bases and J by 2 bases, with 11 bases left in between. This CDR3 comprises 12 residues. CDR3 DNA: TGTGCCGGCACCCCCAACACAGATACGCAGTATTTT. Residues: CAGTPNTDTQYF.

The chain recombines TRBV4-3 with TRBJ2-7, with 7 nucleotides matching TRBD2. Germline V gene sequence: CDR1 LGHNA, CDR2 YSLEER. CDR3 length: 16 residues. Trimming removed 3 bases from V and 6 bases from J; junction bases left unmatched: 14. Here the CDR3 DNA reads TGCGCCAGCAGCCAGGGATTATTGTCCTCGGGGGGCGAGCAGTACTTC. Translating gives CASSQGLLSSGGEQYF.

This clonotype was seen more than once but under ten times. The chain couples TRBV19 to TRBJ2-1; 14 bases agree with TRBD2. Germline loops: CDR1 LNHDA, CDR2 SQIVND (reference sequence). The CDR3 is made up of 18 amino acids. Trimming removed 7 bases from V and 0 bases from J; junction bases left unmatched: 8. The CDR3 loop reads CASTRTSGGQTSYNEQFF. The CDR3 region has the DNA TGTGCCAGTACCAGGACTAGCGGGGGGCAGACCTCCTACAATGAGCAGTTCTTC. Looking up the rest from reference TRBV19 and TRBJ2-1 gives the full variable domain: DGGITQSPKYLFRKEGQNVTLSCEQNLNHDAMYWYRQDPGQGLRLIYYSQIVNDFQKGDIAEGYSVSREKKESFPLTVTSAQKNPTAFYLCASTRTSGGQTSYNEQFFGPGTRLTVL.

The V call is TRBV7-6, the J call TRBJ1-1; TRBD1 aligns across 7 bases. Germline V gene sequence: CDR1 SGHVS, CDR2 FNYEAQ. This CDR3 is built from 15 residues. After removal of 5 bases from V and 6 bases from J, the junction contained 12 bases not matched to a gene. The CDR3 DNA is TGTGCCAGCAGCAATACGGGACAGTTAAACGCTGAAGCTTTCTTT. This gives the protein CASSNTGQLNAEAFF.